This T cell receptor (beta chain) was identified in a study of blood T cell repertoires in COVID-19. The overall study: Samples representing acute and convalescent COVID-19 were sourced from the United States, Italy and Spain. Nucleic acid was either cDNA or gDNA, and it came from T cells, B-cell-depleted T cells, or PBMCs.

As handled by the study authors: Nucleated cell counts were estimated from reference gene primer amplification. The protocol was immunoSEQ multiplex PCR, while the TCRdb copy is restricted to in-frame clones and leaves out a portion. D and trimming come from the DNA, and the V and J calls and clone size come from that table. This table has some 180,000 clones, 82% appearing once. From germline, CDR1 is LNHDA and CDR2 SQIVND (reference sequence). The CDR3 spans 19 residues. The V and J ends lost 4 bases and 6 bases, in that order; junction bases with no gene match: 18. The chain combines TRBV19 with TRBJ2-2, with 9 bases lining up with TRBD2. This TCR was sampled from a woman aged 55 to 70 with COVID-19, enrolled during active disease. The specimen sequenced was peripheral blood. CDR3 nucleotides: TGTGCCAGTAGTAATAGGGGAGGCCTCGGGACTAGCTTGTCCGGGGAGCTGTTTTTT. As protein: CASSNRGGLGTSLSGELFF.